This TCR beta chain was identified during a study of T-cell memory formation after mild COVID-19 (TCRdb year 2021). As for the study more broadly: Most TCR sequence clusters were specific to one of the two donors. Longitudinal TCRalpha and TCRbeta repertoire sequencing tracked T-cell clones expanding and contracting after mild COVID-19 in two donors. The cohort comprised two young, previously healthy adult volunteers, one female and one male. The research as a whole found: Contracting CD4+ clones were located mainly in the CM and EM memory subsets, whereas CD8+ clones were found to be enriched in EMRA. Clones that contracted from day 15 to 85 showed balanced CD4/CD8 phenotypes, whereas a second wave of clones that expanded from day 15 to 37 leaned towards CD4+. The second-wave clones that peaked on day 37 were not confirmed to be SARS-CoV-2 specific. Only two mild cases were covered by the study, and larger cohorts that include severe cases with pre-infection samples were considered necessary. Some responding clones were detected in pre-infection memory, suggesting pre-existing cross-reactive memory T cells joined the SARS-CoV-2 response.

The data were produced on an Illumina NovaSeq 6000. cDNA libraries for TCRalpha and TCRbeta were prepared by 5'RACE using constant-segment primers, with sample barcodes and unique molecular identifiers added. RNA was extracted from every sample with Trizol reagent. Library amplification was performed in two PCR steps, and a second sample barcode and Illumina TruSeq adapters were introduced in the second step. Sequencing of the libraries was done on an Illumina NovaSeq, producing 2 x 150 bp paired-end reads. The published analysis was carried out like this. Demultiplexing of reads and collapsing into UMI-guided consensus sequences were performed with migec v1.2.7. Using mixcr v2.1.11, the UMI consensuses were aligned to TRA and TRB V and J templates and assembled into clonotypes. Clonotypes were classified as expanded or contracted when called significant by both edgeR and NoisET, with noise models trained on biological replicates. For edgeR calls, the cutoffs were a false discovery rate-adjusted p below 0.01 and a log2 fold-change threshold of 1. PCA with hierarchical clustering of max-normalized trajectories of the 1000 most abundant clonotypes was used as exploratory dynamics analysis. Each responding clone was given a CD4 or CD8 phenotype based on the CD4+ and CD8+ repertoires, which had been sequenced separately. TCRdb trimmed the raw reads at Q25, called clones with MiXCR and kept productive beta chains. Here each entry gathers all rows of one CDR3 protein and keeps the most common genes and DNA. TCRdb, rather than the study authors, made the V and J calls. Within this sample are roughly 300,000 distinct CDR3 sequences, with approximately 13% of them counted one time only. The ten largest clones take up around a fifth of the sample.

Regarding this clonotype: Its antigen is not yet known. No base-level quality is on record; no much larger clone is a single base apart.

Ficoll-Paque density gradient centrifugation was the method used to isolate PBMCs. The sequence was obtained from a man in his late teens or twenties who had mild COVID-19 (a few samples of this study predate the infection). The sample titles of this study are shuffled in the database, so cell type and time point are left out; the donor was told from shared clones. Sequencing used PBMCs or a T cell subset sorted from them (not recorded which).

The CDR3 reads as follows: CSSIPGGSGGYTF. The bases read TGCAGCTCAATACCTGGGGGGTCGGGAGGCTACACCTTC. The sequence joins TRBV29-1 to TRBJ1-2; a tentative D match to TRBD1 spans 5 bases. Cut back by 8 bases and 8 bases, the V and J ends lie 21 bases apart. Counted from cysteine to phenylalanine, this CDR3 has 13 amino acids. Solely the CDR3 DNA is kept, with 39 bases framed from the first base. In the germline V gene, CDR1 corresponds to SQVTM and CDR2 to ANQGSEA. Extended through the reference TRBV29-1 and TRBJ1-2 proteins, this CDR3 yields the full variable domain: SAVISQKPSRDICQRGTSLTIQCQVDSQVTMMFWYRQQPGQSLTLIATANQGSEATYESGFVIDKFPISRPNLTFSTLTVSNMSPEDSSIYLCSSIPGGSGGYTFGSGTRLTVV.